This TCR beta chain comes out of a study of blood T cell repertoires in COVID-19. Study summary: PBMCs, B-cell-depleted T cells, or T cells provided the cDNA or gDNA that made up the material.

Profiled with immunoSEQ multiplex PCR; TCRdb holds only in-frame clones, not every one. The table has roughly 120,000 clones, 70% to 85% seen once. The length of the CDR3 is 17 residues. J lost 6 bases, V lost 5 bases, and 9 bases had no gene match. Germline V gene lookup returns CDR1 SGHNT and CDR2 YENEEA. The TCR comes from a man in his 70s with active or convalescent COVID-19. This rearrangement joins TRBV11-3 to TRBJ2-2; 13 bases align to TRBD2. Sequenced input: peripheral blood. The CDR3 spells CASSRGTSGARAGELFF. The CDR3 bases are TGTGCCAGCAGCCGAGGGACTAGCGGGGCCAGGGCCGGGGAGCTGTTTTTT.